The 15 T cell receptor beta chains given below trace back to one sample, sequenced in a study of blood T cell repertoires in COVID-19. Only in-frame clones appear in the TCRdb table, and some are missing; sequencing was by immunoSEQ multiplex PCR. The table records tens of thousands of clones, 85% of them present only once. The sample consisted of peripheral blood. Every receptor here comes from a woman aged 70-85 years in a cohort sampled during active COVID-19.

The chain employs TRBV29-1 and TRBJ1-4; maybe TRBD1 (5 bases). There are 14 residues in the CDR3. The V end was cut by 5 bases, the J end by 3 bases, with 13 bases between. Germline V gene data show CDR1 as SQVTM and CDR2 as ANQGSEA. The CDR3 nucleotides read TGCAGCGTTCTCCTAGGGGTGGCTAATGAAAAACTGTTTTTT. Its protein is CSVLLGVANEKLFF.

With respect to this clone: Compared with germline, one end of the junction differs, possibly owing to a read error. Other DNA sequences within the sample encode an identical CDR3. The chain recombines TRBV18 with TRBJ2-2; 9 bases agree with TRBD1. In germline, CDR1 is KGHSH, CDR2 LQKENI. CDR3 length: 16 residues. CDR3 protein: CASSLPNRGHGGELFF. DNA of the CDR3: TGTGCTAGCTCACTCCCCAACAGGGGGCATGGCGGGGAGCTGTTTTTT.

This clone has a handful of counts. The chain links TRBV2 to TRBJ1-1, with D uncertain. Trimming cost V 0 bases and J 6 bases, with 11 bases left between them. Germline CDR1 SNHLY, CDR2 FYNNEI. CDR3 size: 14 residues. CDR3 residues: CASSEAFKGAEAFF. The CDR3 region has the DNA TGTGCCAGCAGTGAAGCGTTCAAGGGAGCTGAAGCTTTCTTT. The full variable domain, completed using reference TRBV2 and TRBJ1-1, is EPEVTQTPSHQVTQMGQEVILRCVPISNHLYFYWYRQILGQKVEFLVSFYNNEISEKSEIFDDQFSVERPDGSNFTLKIRSTKLEDSAMYFCASSEAFKGAEAFFGQGTRLTVV.

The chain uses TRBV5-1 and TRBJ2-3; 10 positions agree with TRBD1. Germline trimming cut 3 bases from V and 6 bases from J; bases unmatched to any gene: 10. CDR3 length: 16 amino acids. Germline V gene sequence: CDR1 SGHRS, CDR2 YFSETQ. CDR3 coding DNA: TGCGCCAGCAGCTCGGTCCGACAGGGGGCGCCGGATACGCAGTATTTT. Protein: CASSSVRQGAPDTQYF. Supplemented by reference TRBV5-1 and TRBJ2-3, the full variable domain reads KAGVTQTPRYLIKTRGQQVTLSCSPISGHRSVSWYQQTPGQGLQFLFEYFSETQRNKGNFPGRFSGRQFSNSRSEMNVSTLELGDSALYLCASSSVRQGAPDTQYFGPGTRLTVL.

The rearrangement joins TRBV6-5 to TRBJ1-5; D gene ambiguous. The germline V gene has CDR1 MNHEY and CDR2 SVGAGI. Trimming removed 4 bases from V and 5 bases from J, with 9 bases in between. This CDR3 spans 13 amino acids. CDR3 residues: CASSFATDQPQHF. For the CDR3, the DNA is TGTGCCAGCAGTTTCGCCACTGATCAGCCCCAGCATTTT.

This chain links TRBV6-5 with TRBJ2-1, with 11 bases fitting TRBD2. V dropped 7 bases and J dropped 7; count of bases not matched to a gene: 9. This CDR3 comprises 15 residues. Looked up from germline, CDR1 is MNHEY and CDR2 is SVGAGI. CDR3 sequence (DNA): TGTGCCAGCATTTTCAGACTAGCGGGAAGTAATGAGCAGTTCTTC. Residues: CASIFRLAGSNEQFF.

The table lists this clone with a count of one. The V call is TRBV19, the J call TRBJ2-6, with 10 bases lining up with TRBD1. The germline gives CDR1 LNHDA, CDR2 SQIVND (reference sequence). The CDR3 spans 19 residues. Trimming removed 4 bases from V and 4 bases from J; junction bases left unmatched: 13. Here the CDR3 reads CASSTTGTGVRWGANVLTF. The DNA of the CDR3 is TGTGCCAGTAGTACGACCGGGACAGGGGTTCGATGGGGGGCCAACGTCCTGACTTTC.

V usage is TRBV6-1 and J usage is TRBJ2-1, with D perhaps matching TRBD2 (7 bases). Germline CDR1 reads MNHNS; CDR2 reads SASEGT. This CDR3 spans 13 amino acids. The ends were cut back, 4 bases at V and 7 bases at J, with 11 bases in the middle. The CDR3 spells CASSARGRNEQFF. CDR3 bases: TGTGCCAGCAGTGCGCGGGGGCGGAATGAGCAGTTCTTC.

CDR3 in DNA: TGTGCCAGCGTATGGCTAGCGGCTAGCACAGATACGCAGTATTTT. Translated, it gives CASVWLAASTDTQYF. The chain couples TRBV2 to TRBJ2-3; 7 nucleotides line up with TRBD2. The V segment lost 8 bases and the J segment 0 bases; nucleotides outside the gene matches: 8. The CDR3 has 15 amino acids. Germline V gene sequence: CDR1 SNHLY, CDR2 FYNNEI.

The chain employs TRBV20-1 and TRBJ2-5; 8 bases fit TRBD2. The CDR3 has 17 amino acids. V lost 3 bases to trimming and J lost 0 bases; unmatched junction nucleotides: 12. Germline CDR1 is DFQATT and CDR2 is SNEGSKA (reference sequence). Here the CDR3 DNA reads TGCAGTGCTAGTGGGACTAGTCGGGGGAGGAACCAAGAGACCCAGTACTTC. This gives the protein CSASGTSRGRNQETQYF.

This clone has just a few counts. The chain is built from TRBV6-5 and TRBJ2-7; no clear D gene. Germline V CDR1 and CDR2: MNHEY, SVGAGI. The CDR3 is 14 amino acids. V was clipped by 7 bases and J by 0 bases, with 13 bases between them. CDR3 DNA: TGTGCCAGCACCGTTTCTTTGAGCTCCTACGAGCAGTACTTC. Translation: CASTVSLSSYEQYF.

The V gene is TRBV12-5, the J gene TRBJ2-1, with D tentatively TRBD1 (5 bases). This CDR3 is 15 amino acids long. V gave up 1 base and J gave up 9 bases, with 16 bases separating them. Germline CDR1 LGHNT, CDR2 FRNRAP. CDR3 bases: TGTGCTAGTGGTTTGGACCAGGGTTCGGTCGTTGAGCAGTTCTTC. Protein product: CASGLDQGSVVEQFF.

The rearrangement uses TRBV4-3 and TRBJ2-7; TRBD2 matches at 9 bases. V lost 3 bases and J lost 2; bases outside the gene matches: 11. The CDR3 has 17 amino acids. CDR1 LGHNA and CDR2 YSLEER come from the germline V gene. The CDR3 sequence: CASSQAQDGLAPYEQYF. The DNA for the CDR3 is TGCGCCAGCAGCCAGGCCCAGGATGGACTAGCGCCCTACGAGCAGTACTTC.

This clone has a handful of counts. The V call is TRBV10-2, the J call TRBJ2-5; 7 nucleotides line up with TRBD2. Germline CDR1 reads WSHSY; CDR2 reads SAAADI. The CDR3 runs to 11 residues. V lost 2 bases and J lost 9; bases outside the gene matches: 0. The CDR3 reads CASSEAGAQYF. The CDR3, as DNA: TGCGCCAGCAGTGAGGCGGGAGCCCAGTACTTC.

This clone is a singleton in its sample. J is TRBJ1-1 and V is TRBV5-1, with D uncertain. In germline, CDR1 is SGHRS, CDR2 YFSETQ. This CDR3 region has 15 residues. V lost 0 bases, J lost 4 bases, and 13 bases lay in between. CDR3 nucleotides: TGCGCCAGCAGCTTGGCCGCAGGATCAGTCACTGAAGCTTTCTTT. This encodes CASSLAAGSVTEAFF.